A single T cell receptor beta chain is shown here with its context. This clone came up once. There is no known antigen for this receptor. No qualities accompany the bases; no much larger clone lies one base away. The entry originates in a study of blood T cell repertoires in COVID-19 (dated by TCRdb to 2020 to 2022). In terms of the full investigation: Samples from collaborators originated in the United States, Italy and Spain and spanned both the acute and convalescent phases of COVID-19. The material from the prospective study consisted of cDNA or gDNA derived from T cells, B-cell-depleted T cells, or PBMCs. Subjects who had been exposed to COVID-19, were actively infected with it, or had recovered from it provided the deeply sampled blood TCRbeta repertoires that made up the dataset. The repertoires were released in a freely available public database meant as a resource for research on the immune response to SARS-CoV-2. Samples came from the ongoing ImmuneRACE study (first 160 participants) plus 1,254 subjects from 6 global collaborators. A de-identified subject ID, COVID-19 status, age in years and sex were almost always included in the sample metadata. HLA class I and class II types, where available, came from metadata supplied by the sample provider rather than from assay-based typing.

The CDR3 goes from the cysteine to the phenylalanine over 16 residues. CDR3 DNA is the only sequence kept; it has 48 bases, read in frame from the first base. Reading the germline V gene gives CDR1 SGHRS and CDR2 YFSETQ. Here V drops 4 bases and J drops 1 base, and the junction holds 8 bases not matched to any gene. Paper-wide results and their limitations: The amount of clinical and demographic metadata varied by source and participant and was provided uncurated.

Each collaborating institution followed its own protocols to collect whole blood in K2EDTA tubes. For TCRbeta analysis, collaborator samples were shipped as frozen whole blood, as isolated PBMCs, or as DNA extracted from either sample type. TCRbeta CDR3 regions were amplified from genomic DNA using the immunoSEQ Assay, a bias-controlled multiplex PCR. The authors' pipeline ran thus. The number of nucleated cells in each sample was estimated by amplification of reference gene primers within the assay. To quantify the absolute abundance of each unique TCRbeta CDR3 rearrangement, sequence reads were collapsed and filtered. For each sample, productive Simpson clonality was calculated by taking the square root of Simpson's diversity index across productive rearrangements. Drawn from immuneACCESS, this table holds only the in-frame rearrangements with V and J called that TCRdb kept. Clones are partly lost; checked studies trace under half to an unresolved V gene and leave the rest unexplained. V, J and clone size are those of that table, while D and trimming were read from the DNA. The table for this sample lists just over 65,000 clones; over 85% of them were counted only once. 1.4% to 1.5% of the sample is taken by the ten largest.

Sequenced: peripheral blood. The rearranged chain carries TRBV5-1 and TRBJ2-5, and TRBD2 aligns with 9 junction nucleotides. The clonotype comes from a man between 60 and 75 years old with acute or convalescent COVID-19. CDR3 region: CASSGQRTSVQETQYF. The nucleotide sequence is given as TGCGCCAGCAGCGGACAACGGACTAGCGTCCAAGAGACCCAGTACTTC. Reference TRBV5-1 and TRBJ2-5 proteins supply the regions before and after the CDR3; the full variable domain is: KAGVTQTPRYLIKTRGQQVTLSCSPISGHRSVSWYQQTPGQGLQFLFEYFSETQRNKGNFPGRFSGRQFSNSRSEMNVSTLELGDSALYLCASSGQRTSVQETQYFGPGTRLLVL.